This T cell receptor beta chain was documented in a study of radiation and T cells in renal cell carcinoma. Described treatment: treatment-naive control, cytoreductive nephrectomy. On this clone: Antigen unknown.

Study-wide points: Dominant CDR3 motifs were more common in irradiated tumors than controls. Only small tumor regions of about 1.1 g were sampled.

Method: immunoSEQ multiplex PCR; TCRdb's copy keeps in-frame clones and lacks some. The sample contains about 25,000 clones, 55% to 75% of which appear only once. CDR1 and CDR2 (germline): LGHNA, YSLEER. Between the trimmed V and J ends, which lost 0 bases and 2 bases, there was a span of 15 bases. The CDR3 has 17 residues. This TCR was recovered from a man between 40 and 49 years old with renal cell carcinoma. This specimen consisted of tumor tissue, obtained from a patient whose treatment was nephrectomy without radiotherapy. The chain recombines TRBV4-3 with TRBJ2-3; no firm D call. The CDR3 sequence: CASSQEGGRSATDTQYF. The CDR3 bases are TGCGCCAGCAGCCAAGAGGGCGGCAGGAGTGCCACAGATACGCAGTATTTT.